This T cell receptor beta chain was recorded in a study of cytomegalovirus exposure and HLA in healthy donors. Whole-study results and caveats: Using a false discovery rate of 0.05, a later analysis showed that about 16,000 TCR beta sequences were associated with HLA alleles. Later work found that TCR association rates differed between HLA loci; DRB1 had the most and HLA-C the fewest. Generally TCR sequences proved uncommon, though certain public TCRs appeared in numerous donors.

In regard to this clone: Its antigen is as yet unknown.

In the PCR, 60 Vbeta and 13 Jbeta primers were used. Profiling relied on immunoSEQ multiplex PCR, and the TCRdb table lists in-frame clones only, not all of them. The sample spans just under 90,000 clones; the ten largest clones claim about 5.5%. The CDR3 is 16 residues long. The V and J ends lost 4 bases and 4 bases, in that order; junction bases with no gene match: 7. The germline V gene encodes CDR1 ENHRY and CDR2 SYGVKD. The sequence was collected from a girl aged 5 to 17 in good health and CMV-seropositive. V is TRBV10-3 and J is TRBJ1-2; TRBD1 aligns across 12 bases. The sequenced sample was PBMCs. CDR3 sequence reads: CAISAGQGANPYGYTF. CDR3 coding DNA: TGTGCCATCAGTGCGGGACAGGGGGCGAACCCCTATGGCTACACCTTC.